A single sample is the source of the 27 T cell receptor beta chains below, sequenced in a study of lymphopenia after photon versus proton radiotherapy. Measured with immunoSEQ multiplex PCR; TCRdb has only the in-frame clones, and not every one. The table has some 30,000 clones, approximately 86% seen once. This specimen was peripheral blood, taken from a patient treated with proton-based radiotherapy. All receptors come from a woman aged 55 to 70 with cholangiocarcinoma. Some clones in this sample may be carry-over from other donors' samples.

The chain couples TRBV27 to TRBJ1-5; TRBD1 is a possible D gene (6 bases). The germline gives CDR1 MNHEY, CDR2 SMNVEV (reference sequence). Trimming removed 6 bases from V and 0 bases from J, with 12 bases in between. The CDR3 has 15 amino acids. The CDR3 spells CASSPTGNSNQPQHF. CDR3 in DNA: TGTGCCAGCAGCCCGACAGGCAATAGCAATCAGCCCCAGCATTTT.

The chain is built from TRBV6-5 and TRBJ2-1, with TRBD1 matching over 12 bases. CDR3 length: 15 amino acids. Losses at the gene ends were 6 bases for V and 10 bases for J; bases not matched to a gene: 10. CDR1 MNHEY and CDR2 SVGAGI come from the germline V gene. CDR3 nucleotide sequence: TGTGCCAGCAGGAGCCCGGGACAGGGGGCCCCGGAGCAGTTCTTC. It specifies CASRSPGQGAPEQFF.

This chain connects TRBV11-2 to TRBJ2-1; tentative D call: TRBD1 (5 bases). V was pared by 2 bases and J by 10 bases, with 21 bases between. Germline V lookup: CDR1 SGHAT, CDR2 FQNNGV. The CDR3 is 16 amino acids. The CDR3 is CASSLTGLRDSGEQFF. In nucleotides, the CDR3 is TGTGCCAGCAGCTTAACGGGTTTGCGTGATTCAGGGGAGCAGTTCTTC.

The V call is TRBV5-8, the J call TRBJ1-5, with D possibly TRBD1 on 5 matching bases. CDR3 size: 15 residues. CDR1 is SGHTS, CDR2 YDEGEE, per germline. The CDR3 is CASSGQSYSNQPQHF. The DNA for the CDR3 is TGTGCAAGCTCAGGACAAAGCTATAGCAATCAGCCCCAGCATTTT.

The chain couples TRBV6-6 to TRBJ1-1; 7 nucleotides align to TRBD1. Germline trimming cut 5 bases from V and 11 bases from J; bases unmatched to any gene: 8. The CDR3 runs 12 residues. Germline V lookup: CDR1 MNHNY, CDR2 SVGAGI (reference sequence). The CDR3 protein is CASSQTGRRAFF. CDR3 coding DNA: TGTGCCAGCAGTCAGACAGGGAGAAGGGCTTTCTTT.

This sequence joins TRBV9 and TRBJ1-4; 11 nucleotides line up with TRBD1. From germline, CDR1 is SGDLS and CDR2 YYNGEE. Trimming took 3 bases from V and 7 from J; bases not matched to a gene: 5. The CDR3 is 15 amino acids. CDR3 protein: CASSATGTGGEKLFF. Here the CDR3 DNA reads TGTGCCAGCAGCGCGACCGGGACAGGGGGTGAAAAACTGTTTTTT.

The rearrangement uses TRBV5-1 and TRBJ1-2; TRBD1 aligns across 10 bases. V lost 5 bases, J lost 5 bases, and 12 bases stayed unmatched. CDR1 and CDR2 (germline): SGHRS, YFSETQ. The CDR3 totals 16 residues. The CDR3 loop is CASSRQGAQLVYGYTF. The CDR3 DNA reads TGCGCCAGCAGTCGACAGGGGGCTCAACTCGTTTATGGCTACACCTTC.

CDR3 region: CASSKGGRDRTGETEAFF. The CDR3 DNA reads TGTGCCAGCAGCAAAGGGGGCCGGGACAGGACCGGGGAGACTGAAGCTTTCTTT. The V call is TRBV21-1, the J call TRBJ1-1; TRBD1, the table's D call, lacks a check against the DNA. TRBV21-1 is recorded as a pseudogene. The CDR3 covers 18 residues.

The CDR3 DNA reads TGTGCCAGCTCACCCAGGACAGAAAACCAAGAGACCCAGTACTTC. Translated, it gives CASSPRTENQETQYF. The rearrangement uses TRBV18 and TRBJ2-5, with TRBD1 as a possible D gene (6 bases). The CDR3 is 15 residues long. The germline V and J ends were trimmed by 3 bases and 0 bases, with 11 bases remaining between them. Germline loops: CDR1 KGHSH, CDR2 LQKENI.

The chain joins TRBV7-8 to TRBJ2-2; D tentatively fits TRBD1 or TRBD2 (5 bases each). This CDR3 contains 16 residues. Germline V lookup: CDR1 SGHVS, CDR2 FQNEAQ. V gave up 5 bases and J gave up 2 bases, with 15 bases separating them. CDR3 in DNA: TGTGCCAGCAGCCTTTCCGGGACGGTTAACACCGGGGAGCTGTTTTTT. As protein: CASSLSGTVNTGELFF.

CDR3 amino acids: CASSLFTATQPGNQPQHF. As DNA, the CDR3 is TGCGCCAGCAGCTTGTTCACAGCAACCCAACCCGGGAATCAGCCCCAGCATTTT. This chain uses TRBV5-1 with TRBJ1-5; D is unclear. This CDR3 region has 18 residues. V lost 1 base and J 4 bases, leaving 21 bases between the germline ends. Germline CDR1 is SGHRS and CDR2 is YFSETQ.

The chain uses TRBV19 and TRBJ2-7, with 10 positions matching TRBD1. The V and J ends lost 2 bases and 7 bases, in that order; junction bases with no gene match: 8. The CDR3 is 15 amino acids. Germline CDR1 LNHDA, CDR2 SQIVND (reference sequence). CDR3 in amino acids: CASSITGQGVWEQYF. CDR3 in DNA: TGTGCCAGTAGTATAACAGGACAGGGGGTCTGGGAGCAGTACTTC.

The chain is built from TRBV11-2 and TRBJ1-1; D may be TRBD1 (5 bases). Deletions cut 6 bases from V and 9 bases from J, with 11 bases between. The CDR3 totals 11 residues. Germline V gene data show CDR1 as SGHAT and CDR2 as FQNNGV. CDR3 sequence reads: CASSPDSKAFF. Written as DNA, the CDR3 is TGTGCCAGCAGTCCCGACAGCAAAGCTTTCTTT.

The chain uses TRBV18 and TRBJ2-3, with TRBD1 matching 9 bases. Per the germline V gene, CDR1 is KGHSH and CDR2 is LQKENI. Unmatched junction bases numbered 3, after V lost 2 bases and J lost 3 bases. This CDR3 region has 15 residues. CDR3 in DNA: TGTGCCAGCTCACCAATGACAGGGGGAACAGATACGCAGTATTTT. Amino acids: CASSPMTGGTDTQYF.

In DNA, the CDR3 is TGCAGCGTTTCCGGGACAGGGTCCTACGAGCAGTACTTC. Translating gives CSVSGTGSYEQYF. The V gene is TRBV29-1, the J gene TRBJ2-7, with 9 bases that match TRBD1. The V gene end was trimmed by 5 bases and the J gene end by 1 base; junction bases not matched to a gene: 3. Looked up from germline, CDR1 is SQVTM and CDR2 is ANQGSEA. The CDR3 extends over 13 amino acids.

This clone has a handful of counts. V is TRBV12-5 and J is TRBJ2-5; the match to TRBD1 covers 7 bases. J was trimmed by 2 bases and V by 8 bases; bases with no gene match: 14. Germline assignment: CDR1 LGHNT and CDR2 FRNRAP. This CDR3 contains 16 residues. The CDR3 DNA reads TGTGCTAGTAAACGGGCCGGCGCAGGGGGACAAGAGACCCAGTACTTC. As protein: CASKRAGAGGQETQYF.

V gene TRBV4-1 combines with J gene TRBJ2-2, with D tentatively TRBD2 (6 bases). CDR1 is MGHRA and CDR2 is YSYEKL in the germline V gene. The CDR3 is 16 residues long. With 3 bases removed from V and 3 bases from J, the gap between germline ends came to 14 bases. The CDR3, as DNA: TGCGCCAGCAGCCAGATAGGGAGGAGGGACACCGGGGAGCTGTTTTTT. The encoded protein is CASSQIGRRDTGELFF.

This clone was counted between two and nine times. The rearrangement joins TRBV27 to TRBJ1-1; no reliable D call. The CDR3 is 18 amino acids. V gave up 4 bases and J gave up 4 bases, with 25 bases separating them. The germline gives CDR1 MNHEY, CDR2 SMNVEV (reference sequence). CDR3 in amino acids: CASSWLPGSELYGTEAFF. The CDR3 DNA reads as TGTGCCAGCAGTTGGCTCCCAGGAAGTGAACTATATGGCACTGAAGCTTTCTTT.

This chain connects TRBV5-6 to TRBJ2-4, with TRBD2 identical over 7 bases. The CDR3 loop spans 17 amino acids. J was trimmed by 8 bases and V by 4 bases; bases with no gene match: 18. Germline-derived CDR1 and CDR2 are SGHDT and YYEEEE. This chain's CDR3 is CASSHGLQFGGYDIQYF. In DNA form, the CDR3 reads TGTGCCAGCAGCCACGGATTACAGTTCGGGGGGTACGACATTCAGTACTTC.

The J gene is TRBJ2-7, the V gene TRBV5-4; 11 bases line up with TRBD1. The germline V gene encodes CDR1 SGHNT and CDR2 YYREEE (reference sequence). The CDR3 runs to 16 residues. V shed 4 bases, J shed 7 bases, and the junction held 13 bases outside the gene matches. CDR3 DNA: TGTGCCAGCAGCGGGTCGGTGGGACAGGGGGTCGGGGAGCAGTACTTC. This codes for CASSGSVGQGVGEQYF.

The chain combines TRBV9 with TRBJ2-7; 7 bases fit TRBD1. In germline, CDR1 is SGDLS, CDR2 YYNGEE. The V gene end was trimmed by 2 bases and the J gene end by 6 bases; junction bases not matched to a gene: 11. CDR3 length equals 15 residues. The CDR3 is CASSVTPGQFFEQYF. The CDR3 bases are TGTGCCAGCAGCGTTACTCCGGGACAGTTTTTCGAGCAGTACTTC.

The V call is TRBV21-1, the J call TRBJ2-7; no check of the table's D call, TRBD2, against the DNA was made. TRBV21-1 is a known pseudogene. CDR3 length: 15 residues. The CDR3 here is CASSKGTSGEYEQYF. CDR3 sequence (DNA): TGTGCCAGCAGCAAAGGGACTAGCGGAGAGTACGAGCAGTACTTC.

The chain is built from TRBV7-3 and TRBJ2-5; D is ambiguous. Germline CDR1 is SGHTA and CDR2 is FQGTGA. The CDR3 consists of 13 residues. Deletions cut 2 bases from V and 1 base from J, with 5 bases between. CDR3 in amino acids: CASSLDPQETQYF. In nucleotides, the CDR3 is TGTGCCAGCAGCTTAGATCCCCAAGAGACCCAGTACTTC.

This chain uses TRBV6-5 with TRBJ2-7; the D gene is possibly TRBD2 (6 bases). The CDR3 spans 15 residues. The V end lost 0 bases, the J end lost 3 bases, and 12 bases lay between the germline ends. From germline, CDR1 is MNHEY and CDR2 SVGAGI. DNA for the CDR3: TGTGCCAGCAGTTACTCGGGCGGGACCCTCTACGAGCAGTACTTC. This translates into CASSYSGGTLYEQYF.

J is TRBJ2-1 and V is TRBV5-1; 14 bases align to TRBD2. The CDR3 is 15 amino acids. Trimming at V came to 3 bases and at J to 7 bases, leaving 3 bases not matched to a gene. The germline V gene encodes CDR1 SGHRS and CDR2 YFSETQ. The CDR3 region is CASSSTSGGANEQFF. The DNA for the CDR3 is TGCGCCAGCAGCTCGACTAGCGGGGGGGCAAATGAGCAGTTCTTC.

The V gene is TRBV11-2, the J gene TRBJ2-3; tentatively, D is TRBD1 (6 bases). The germline V and J ends were trimmed by 3 bases and 5 bases, with 15 bases remaining between them. Per the germline V gene, CDR1 is SGHAT and CDR2 is FQNNGV. The CDR3 is made up of 15 amino acids. The CDR3 protein is CASSLYGDKGDTQYF. The CDR3 nucleotides are TGTGCCAGCAGCTTGTACGGGGACAAGGGAGATACGCAGTATTTT.

The genes are TRBV19 and TRBJ2-5, with 10 bases fitting TRBD2. From germline, CDR1 is LNHDA and CDR2 SQIVND (reference sequence). CDR3 length equals 15 residues. With 3 bases clipped from V and 5 bases from J, the junction kept 6 bases outside the gene matches. CDR3 coding DNA: TGTGCCAGTAGTATTCTAGCGGGAGCGGCGGAGACCCAGTACTTC. This translates into CASSILAGAAETQYF.